This is a list of T cell receptor beta chains from one sample in a study of identical twins. Each CDR3 protein gets one entry after TCRdb re-called the 5' RACE reads with MiXCR. The sample has about 240,000 distinct CDR3 sequences, about 11% seen once. Sequenced: memory T cells sorted from blood. The receptors originated from a man aged 50 to 59 in good health. The CDR3 runs from the conserved cysteine through the conserved F or W. D genes are given only for firm matches. Part of the rows lack a size; the others show once, few, many or a class for expanded clones.

j_gene: TRBJ2-2
abundance: many
d_gene: .
v_gene: TRBV10-3
CDR3aa: CAISSRDNTGELFF
CDR3nt: TGTGCCATCAGTTCCAGGGACAACACCGGGGAGCTGTTTTTT

j_gene: TRBJ1-1
abundance: few
d_gene: .
v_gene: TRBV18
CDR3aa: CASSPQGLEAFF
CDR3nt: TGTGCCAGCTCGCCGCAGGGGTTAGAAGCTTTCTTT

j_gene: TRBJ1-5
abundance: many
d_gene: .
v_gene: TRBV5-4
CDR3aa: CASSRGDSNQPQHF
CDR3nt: TGTGCCAGCAGCCGAGGGGATAGCAATCAGCCCCAGCATTTT

j_gene: TRBJ2-7
abundance: many
d_gene: TRBD1
v_gene: TRBV12-3/TRBV12-4
CDR3aa: CASRTGTESYEQYF
CDR3nt: TGTGCCAGCAGAACAGGGACAGAATCCTACGAGCAGTACTTC

j_gene: TRBJ2-1
abundance: .
d_gene: TRBD2
v_gene: TRBV7-8
CDR3aa: CASSLTPGTSGRTTYNEQFF
CDR3nt: TGTGCCAGCAGCTTGACACCCGGGACTAGCGGGAGGACCACCTACAATGAGCAGTTCTTC

j_gene: TRBJ2-5
abundance: many
d_gene: .
v_gene: TRBV11-2
CDR3aa: CASSLDAWQKETQYF
CDR3nt: TGTGCCAGCAGCTTAGATGCTTGGCAGAAAGAGACCCAGTACTTC

j_gene: TRBJ2-3
abundance: many
d_gene: .
v_gene: TRBV24-1
CDR3aa: CATSEDRLEGTDTQYF
CDR3nt: TGTGCCACCAGTGAAGACAGGTTAGAAGGCACAGATACGCAGTATTTT

j_gene: TRBJ2-7
abundance: .
d_gene: .
v_gene: TRBV27
CDR3aa: CASSFRPPYEQYF
CDR3nt: TGTGCCAGCAGTTTTAGGCCCCCCTACGAGCAGTACTTC

j_gene: TRBJ1-1
abundance: .
d_gene: .
v_gene: TRBV7-9
CDR3aa: CASSYGYTEAFF
CDR3nt: TGTGCCAGCAGCTACGGGTACACTGAAGCTTTCTTT

j_gene: TRBJ1-1
abundance: .
d_gene: .
v_gene: TRBV12-3/TRBV12-4
CDR3aa: CASSFSRDGTEAFF
CDR3nt: TGTGCCAGCAGTTTTTCCAGGGACGGAACTGAAGCTTTCTTT

j_gene: TRBJ2-2
abundance: few
d_gene: .
v_gene: TRBV4-2
CDR3aa: CASREVEANTGELFF
CDR3nt: TGTGCCAGCAGGGAAGTTGAGGCGAACACCGGGGAGCTGTTTTTT

j_gene: TRBJ2-7
abundance: medium-sized
d_gene: TRBD2
v_gene: TRBV10-3
CDR3aa: CAISESSSGGTQYF
CDR3nt: TGTGCCATCAGTGAGTCGAGTAGCGGGGGGACGCAGTACTTC

j_gene: TRBJ1-2
abundance: many
d_gene: .
v_gene: TRBV20-1
CDR3aa: CSANRERAYGYTF
CDR3nt: TGCAGTGCAAACAGGGAACGGGCCTATGGCTACACCTTC

j_gene: TRBJ2-7
abundance: many
d_gene: .
v_gene: TRBV6-4
CDR3aa: CASSPGPAYEQYF
CDR3nt: TGTGCCAGCAGTCCTGGACCAGCCTACGAGCAGTACTTC

j_gene: TRBJ2-5
abundance: .
d_gene: TRBD1
v_gene: TRBV10-3
CDR3aa: CATSGQGQETQYF
CDR3nt: TGTGCCACCTCGGGACAGGGACAAGAGACCCAGTACTTC

j_gene: TRBJ2-3
abundance: few
d_gene: .
v_gene: TRBV15
CDR3aa: CATSTGTTDTQYF
CDR3nt: TGTGCCACCAGCACAGGCACCACAGATACGCAGTATTTT

j_gene: TRBJ2-4
abundance: .
d_gene: .
v_gene: TRBV7-2
CDR3aa: CASSSRTTKNIQYF
CDR3nt: TGTGCCAGCAGCTCCAGGACCACCAAAAACATTCAGTACTTC